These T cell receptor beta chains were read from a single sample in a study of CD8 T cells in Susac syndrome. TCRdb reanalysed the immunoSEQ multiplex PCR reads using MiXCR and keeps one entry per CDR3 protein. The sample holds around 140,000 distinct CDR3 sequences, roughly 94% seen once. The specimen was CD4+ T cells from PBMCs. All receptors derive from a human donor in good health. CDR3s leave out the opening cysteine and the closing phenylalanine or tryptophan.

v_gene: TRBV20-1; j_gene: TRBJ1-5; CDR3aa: SAREGGQGRNQPQH
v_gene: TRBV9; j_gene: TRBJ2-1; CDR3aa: ASNQEGTDNEQF
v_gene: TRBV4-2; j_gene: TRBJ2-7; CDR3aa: ASSLRLAGGLTYSYEQY
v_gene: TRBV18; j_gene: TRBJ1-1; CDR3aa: ASSPMGQGNTEAF
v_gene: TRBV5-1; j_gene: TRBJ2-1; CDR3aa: ASSLAGSSYNEQF
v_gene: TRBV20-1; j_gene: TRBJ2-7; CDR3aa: SAHLTGSYEQY
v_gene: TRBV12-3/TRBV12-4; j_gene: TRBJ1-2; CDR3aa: ASSFGQPYYGYT
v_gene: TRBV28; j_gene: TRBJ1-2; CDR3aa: ASSLAHGYT
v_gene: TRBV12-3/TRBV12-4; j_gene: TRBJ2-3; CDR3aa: ASSSRTGKGPDTQY
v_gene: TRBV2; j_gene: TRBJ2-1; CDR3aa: ASSPRTSGRNEQF
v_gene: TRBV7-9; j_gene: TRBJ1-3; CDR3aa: ASSLGDWNTIY
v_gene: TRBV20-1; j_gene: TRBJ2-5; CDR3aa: SAAPGGRQETQY
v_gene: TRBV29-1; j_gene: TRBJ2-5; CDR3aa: SVEDHRD
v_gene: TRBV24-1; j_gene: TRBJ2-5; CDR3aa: ATSDSDRGGKTQY
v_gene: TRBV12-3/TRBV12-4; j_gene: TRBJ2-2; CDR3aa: ASSPDPNTGELF
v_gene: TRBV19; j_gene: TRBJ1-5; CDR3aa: ASSMAGQGNQPQH
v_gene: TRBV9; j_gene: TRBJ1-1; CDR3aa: ASSLTGVNTEAF
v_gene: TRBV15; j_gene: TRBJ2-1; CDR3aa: ATSRGGAENNEQF
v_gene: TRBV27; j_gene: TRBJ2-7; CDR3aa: ASSSHPRDRDFGEQY
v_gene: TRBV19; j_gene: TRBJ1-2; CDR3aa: ASSSRSDGYT
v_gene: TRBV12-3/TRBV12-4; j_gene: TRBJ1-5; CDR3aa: ASSLEFPMSNQPQH
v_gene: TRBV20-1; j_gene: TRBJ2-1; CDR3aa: SARDRRVYEQF
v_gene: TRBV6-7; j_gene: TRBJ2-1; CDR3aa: ASSSGLAGGLILSYNEQF
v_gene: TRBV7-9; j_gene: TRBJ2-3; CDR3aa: ASSLGDRSSTDTQY
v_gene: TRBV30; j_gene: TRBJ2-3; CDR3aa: AFKSGTSGRIAQY
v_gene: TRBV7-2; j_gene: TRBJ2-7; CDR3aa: ASGTRGEYEQY
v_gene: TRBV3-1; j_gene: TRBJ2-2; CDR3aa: ASSPGNRFTGELF
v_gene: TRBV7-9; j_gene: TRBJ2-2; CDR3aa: ASSKDRGHTGELF
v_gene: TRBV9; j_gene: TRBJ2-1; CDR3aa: ASSKWGRGDNEQF
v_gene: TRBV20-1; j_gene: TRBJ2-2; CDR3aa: SASALAGVKTGELF
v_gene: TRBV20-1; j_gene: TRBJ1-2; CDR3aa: SARDVVRDYGYT
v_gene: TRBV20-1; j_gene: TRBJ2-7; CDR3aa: SARAASGSYEQY
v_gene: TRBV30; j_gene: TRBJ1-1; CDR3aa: AWNVLLNTEAF
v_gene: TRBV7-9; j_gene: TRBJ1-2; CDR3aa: ASSLVVGGQGAINYGYT
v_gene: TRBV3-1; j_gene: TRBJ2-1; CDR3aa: ASSYWGMAGGSDEQF
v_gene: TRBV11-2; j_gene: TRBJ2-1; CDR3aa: ASSARDPGQYNNEQF
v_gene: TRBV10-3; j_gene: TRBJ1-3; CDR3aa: AISVDRPFSGNTIY
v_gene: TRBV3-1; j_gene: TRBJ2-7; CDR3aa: ASSQGSGQY
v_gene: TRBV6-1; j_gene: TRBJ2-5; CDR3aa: ASRMASRSLGLAQY
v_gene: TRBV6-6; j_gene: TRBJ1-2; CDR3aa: ASSYRSGGYT
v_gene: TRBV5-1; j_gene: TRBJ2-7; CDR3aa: ASSLGDGSSYEQY
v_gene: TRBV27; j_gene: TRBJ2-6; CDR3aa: ASSLSGWQGPSGANVLT
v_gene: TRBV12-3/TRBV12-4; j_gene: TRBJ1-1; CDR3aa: ASSLTEAF
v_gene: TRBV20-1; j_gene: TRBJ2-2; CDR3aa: SARRDVTGELF
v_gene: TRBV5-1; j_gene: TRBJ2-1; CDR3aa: ASSWDTGVEQF
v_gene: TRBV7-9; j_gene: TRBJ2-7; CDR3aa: ASSFPSGFPTYEQY
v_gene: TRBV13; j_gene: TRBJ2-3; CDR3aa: ASSGQIGGRGGTDTQY
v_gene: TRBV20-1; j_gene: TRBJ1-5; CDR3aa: SARGQGGNQPQH
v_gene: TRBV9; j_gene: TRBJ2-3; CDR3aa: ASSPRVAGNTDTQY
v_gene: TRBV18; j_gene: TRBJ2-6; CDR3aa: ASSPVDSSGANVLT
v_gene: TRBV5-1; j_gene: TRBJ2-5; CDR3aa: ASSLDNLGETQY
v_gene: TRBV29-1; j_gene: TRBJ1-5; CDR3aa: SVLHGGLGQPQH
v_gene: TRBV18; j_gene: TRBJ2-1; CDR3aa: ASSPDRGRGNEQF
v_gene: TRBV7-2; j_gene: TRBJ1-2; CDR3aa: ASSLVGTGGSYGYT
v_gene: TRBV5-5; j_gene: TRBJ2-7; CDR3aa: ASSLGVTVSYEQY
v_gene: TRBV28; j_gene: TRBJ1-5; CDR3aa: ASSPPEGGVQPQH